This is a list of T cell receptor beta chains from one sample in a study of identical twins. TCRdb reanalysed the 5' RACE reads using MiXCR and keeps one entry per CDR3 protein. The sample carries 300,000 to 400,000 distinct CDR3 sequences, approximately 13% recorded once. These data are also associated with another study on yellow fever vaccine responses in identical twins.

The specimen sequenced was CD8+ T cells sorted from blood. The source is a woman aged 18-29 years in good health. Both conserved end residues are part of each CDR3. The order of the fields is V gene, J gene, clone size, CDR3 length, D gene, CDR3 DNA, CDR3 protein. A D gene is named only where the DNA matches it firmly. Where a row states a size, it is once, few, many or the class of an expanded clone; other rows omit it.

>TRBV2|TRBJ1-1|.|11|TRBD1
TGTGCCAGTCACACAGGGGCTGAAGCTTTCTTT
CASHTGAEAFF
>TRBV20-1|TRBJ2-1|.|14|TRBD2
TGCAGTGCTAGGGGAGCGGGGTCCTACAATGAGCAGTTCTTC
CSARGAGSYNEQFF
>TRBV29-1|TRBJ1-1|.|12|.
TGCAGCGTTGAAAGCACCCCTCGAGGGGCTTTCTTT
CSVESTPRGAFF
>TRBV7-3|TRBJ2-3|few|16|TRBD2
TGTGCCAGCAGCTCACCTAGCGGGTCTAGCACAGATACGCAGTATTTT
CASSSPSGSSTDTQYF
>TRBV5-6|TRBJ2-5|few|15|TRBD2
TGTGCCAGCAGCTCCTCGCCCGGGACTAGAGAGACCCAGTACTTC
CASSSSPGTRETQYF
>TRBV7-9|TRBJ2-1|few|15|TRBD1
TGTGCCAGCAGCTTAGTTGGGACAGGGGTGAATGAGCAGTTCTTC
CASSLVGTGVNEQFF
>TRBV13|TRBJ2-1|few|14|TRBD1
TGTGCCAGCAGCTCCGGGACAGGGGTTAATGAGCAGTTCTTC
CASSSGTGVNEQFF
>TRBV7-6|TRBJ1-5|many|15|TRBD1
TGTGCCAGCAGCTTGGCCACAGGGGTGAATCAGCCCCAGCATTTT
CASSLATGVNQPQHF
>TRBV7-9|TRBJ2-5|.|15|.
TGTGCCAGCAGCTTAACTTCGGGACACCCGGAGGACCAGTACTTC
CASSLTSGHPEDQYF
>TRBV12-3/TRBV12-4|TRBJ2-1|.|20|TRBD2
TGTGCCAGCAGTCCAATGGGACTAGCGGGACAAATATCACTATACAATGAGCAGTTCTTC
CASSPMGLAGQISLYNEQFF
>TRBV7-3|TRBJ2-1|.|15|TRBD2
TGTGCCAGCAGCGAAGCGGGAGGGCTTGGGAATGAGCAGTTCTTC
CASSEAGGLGNEQFF
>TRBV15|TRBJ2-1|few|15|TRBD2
TGTGCCACCAGTTTTGCGCGGGAGCCCTACAATGAGCAGTTCTTC
CATSFAREPYNEQFF
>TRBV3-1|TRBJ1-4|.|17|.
TGTGCCAGCAGCCAGTACAGAATCGGGGGAGGTGGTGAAAAACTGTTTTTT
CASSQYRIGGGGEKLFF
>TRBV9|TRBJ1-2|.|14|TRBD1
TGTGCCAGCAGCTCAGCCGGGACAGAGTATGGCTACACCTTC
CASSSAGTEYGYTF
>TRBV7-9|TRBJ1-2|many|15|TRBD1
TGTGCCAGCAGCGGACAGGGGGGAACAAACTATGGCTACACCTTC
CASSGQGGTNYGYTF
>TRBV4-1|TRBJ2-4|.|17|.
TGCGCCAGCAGCCAAGTTTCGCGGCACCTAGCCAAAAACATTCAGTACTTC
CASSQVSRHLAKNIQYF
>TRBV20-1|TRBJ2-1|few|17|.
TGCTGTGCTAGAGATTCGACAGGCTTTCATCGGGTCGGTGAGCAGTTCTTC
CCARDSTGFHRVGEQFF
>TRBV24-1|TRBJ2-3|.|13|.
TGTGCCACCAGTGTCGTGAGAGGAGATACGCAGTATTTT
CATSVVRGDTQYF
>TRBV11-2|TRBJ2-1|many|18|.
TGTGCCAGCAGCTTAGATTTCCAGGGGGGTCCTCGCTACAATGAGCAGTTCTTC
CASSLDFQGGPRYNEQFF
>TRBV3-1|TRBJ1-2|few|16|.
TGTGCCAGCAGCCAAGGGGTGGGCAGAAGTACCTATGGCTACACCTTC
CASSQGVGRSTYGYTF
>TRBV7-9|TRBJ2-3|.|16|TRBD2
TGTGCCAGCAGCGTACAACTAGCGGGTAACACAGATACGCAGTATTTT
CASSVQLAGNTDTQYF
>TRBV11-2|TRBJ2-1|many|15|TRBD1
TGTGCCAGCAGCTACCGGGACAGGGCCTACAATGAGCAGTTCTTC
CASSYRDRAYNEQFF
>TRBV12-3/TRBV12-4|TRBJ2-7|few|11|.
TGTGCCAGCGGCCCAGGCTACGAGCAGTACTTC
CASGPGYEQYF
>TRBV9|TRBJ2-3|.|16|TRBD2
TGTGCCAGCAGCGTGTTGACTAGCCTAGATACAGATACGCAGTATTTT
CASSVLTSLDTDTQYF
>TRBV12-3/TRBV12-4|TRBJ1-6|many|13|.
TGTGCCAGCAGTTTAGGCCCGGGGTCACCCCTCCACTTT
CASSLGPGSPLHF
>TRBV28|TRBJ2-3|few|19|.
TGTGCCAGCAGTTTATTCCCTTTTTTTAGCGGATCTAGCACAGATACGCAGTATTTT
CASSLFPFFSGSSTDTQYF
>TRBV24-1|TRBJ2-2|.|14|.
TGTGCCACCAGTGAAACGAACAGGCTCGGGGAGCTGTTTTTT
CATSETNRLGELFF
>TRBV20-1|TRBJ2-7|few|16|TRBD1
TGCAGTGCTATTAACTTGGACAGGGATAGCCCCTACGAGCAGTACTTC
CSAINLDRDSPYEQYF
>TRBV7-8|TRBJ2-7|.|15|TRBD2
TGTGCCAGCAGCTTAGGGGCTAGCGGGAGCGGTGAGCAGTACTTC
CASSLGASGSGEQYF
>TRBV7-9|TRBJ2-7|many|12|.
TGTGCCAGCAGCTTATCAGCCTACGAGCAGTACTTC
CASSLSAYEQYF
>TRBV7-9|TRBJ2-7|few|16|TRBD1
TGTGCCAGCAGCCCCCCGGGACAGGGTTCAAGCTACGAGCAGTACTTC
CASSPPGQGSSYEQYF
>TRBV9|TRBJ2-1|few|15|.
TGTGCCAGCGCCAAGGGATCGTCCCCCTACAATGAGCAGTTCTTC
CASAKGSSPYNEQFF
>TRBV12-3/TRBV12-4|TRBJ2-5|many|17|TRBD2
TGTGCCAGCAGTTCTAGCGGGAGTGGGGGCCAGCAAGAGACCCAGTACTTC
CASSSSGSGGQQETQYF
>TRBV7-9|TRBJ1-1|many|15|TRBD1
TGTGCCAGCAGCCCCCCCGGCAGGGGGGGAACTGAAGCTTTCTTT
CASSPPGRGGTEAFF
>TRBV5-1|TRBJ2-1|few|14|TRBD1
TGCGCCAGCAGCTTGGAGGGGGCCGGAAATGAGCAGTTCTTC
CASSLEGAGNEQFF
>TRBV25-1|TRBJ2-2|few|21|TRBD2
TGTGCCAGCAGTGAACGAAAGCCCCCTAGCGGGAGGTTCATGGACACCGGGGAGCTGTTTTTT
CASSERKPPSGRFMDTGELFF
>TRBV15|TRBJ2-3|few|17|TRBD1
TGTGCCACCAGCAGAGAGTATAACAGGGGGCCGGCAGATACGCAGTATTTT
CATSREYNRGPADTQYF
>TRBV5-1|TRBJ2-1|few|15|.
TGCGCCAGCAGCTCTACCGGGACGACCTACAATGAGCAGTTCTTC
CASSSTGTTYNEQFF
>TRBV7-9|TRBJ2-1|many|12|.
TGTGCCAGCAGCCTCCCGTTCAATGAGCAGTTCTTC
CASSLPFNEQFF
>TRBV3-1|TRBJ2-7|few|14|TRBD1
TGTGCCAGCAGCCAAAGGACAGGGGCCCTAGGGCAGTACTTC
CASSQRTGALGQYF
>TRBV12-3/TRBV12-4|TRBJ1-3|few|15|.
TGTGCCAGCACCTTTGGGGGATCTTCTGGAAACACCATATATTTT
CASTFGGSSGNTIYF
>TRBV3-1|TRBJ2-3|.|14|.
TGTGCCAGCAGCCAAGAGGTGGCGGACCCAACGCAGTATTTT
CASSQEVADPTQYF
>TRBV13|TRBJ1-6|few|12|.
TGTGCCAGCAGCTCAGAGAATTCACCCCTCCACTTT
CASSSENSPLHF
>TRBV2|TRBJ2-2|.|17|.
TGTGCCAGCAGGGGGGGACTTACCACCCCGAACACCGGGGAGCTGTTTTTT
CASRGGLTTPNTGELFF
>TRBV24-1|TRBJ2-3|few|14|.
TGTGCCACCAGTGATTTGAGAGATGCAGATACGCAGTATTTT
CATSDLRDADTQYF
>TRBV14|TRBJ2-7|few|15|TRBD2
TGTGCCAGCAGCCGACCCGGACTAGGCTATTACGAGCAGTACTTC
CASSRPGLGYYEQYF
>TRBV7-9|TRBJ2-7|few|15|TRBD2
TGTGCCAGCAGCCCTAGACTAGCGGACCCCTACGAGCAGTACTTC
CASSPRLADPYEQYF
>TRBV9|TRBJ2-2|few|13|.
TGTGCCAGCAGCGGGACAGTGACCGGGGAGCTGTTTTTT
CASSGTVTGELFF
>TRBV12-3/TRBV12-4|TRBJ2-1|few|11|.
TGTGCCAGCCAGACGGGGCGTGAGCAGTTCTTC
CASQTGREQFF
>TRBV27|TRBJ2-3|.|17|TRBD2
TGTGCCAGCAGTTTATCGTTCAGCGGGGGGCGCACAGATACGCAGTATTTT
CASSLSFSGGRTDTQYF
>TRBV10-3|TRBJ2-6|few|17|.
TGTGCCATCAGTGATCCAGGGGGGTACTCTGGGGCCAACGTCCTGACTTTC
CAISDPGGYSGANVLTF
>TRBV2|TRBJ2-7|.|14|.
TGTGCCAGCAGTGAAGCGCGAACAGCCTACGAGCAGTACTTC
CASSEARTAYEQYF
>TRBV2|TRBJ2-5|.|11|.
TGTGCCGGACTGAAAAGGGGGACCCAGTACTTC
CAGLKRGTQYF
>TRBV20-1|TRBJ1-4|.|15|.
TGCAGTGCTAGACCAATTGAAGCAACTAATGAAAAACTGTTTTTT
CSARPIEATNEKLFF
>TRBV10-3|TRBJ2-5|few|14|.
TGTGCCATCAGCCCAACAGGGTTGGGAGAGACCCAGTACTTC
CAISPTGLGETQYF
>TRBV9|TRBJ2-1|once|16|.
TGTGCCAGCAGCGTAGTGGGGGGAGGGGGGTACAATGAGCAGTTCTTC
CASSVVGGGGYNEQFF
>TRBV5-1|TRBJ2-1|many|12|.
TGCGCCAGCAGCTTGGCGCAGGGCGAGCAGTTCTTC
CASSLAQGEQFF